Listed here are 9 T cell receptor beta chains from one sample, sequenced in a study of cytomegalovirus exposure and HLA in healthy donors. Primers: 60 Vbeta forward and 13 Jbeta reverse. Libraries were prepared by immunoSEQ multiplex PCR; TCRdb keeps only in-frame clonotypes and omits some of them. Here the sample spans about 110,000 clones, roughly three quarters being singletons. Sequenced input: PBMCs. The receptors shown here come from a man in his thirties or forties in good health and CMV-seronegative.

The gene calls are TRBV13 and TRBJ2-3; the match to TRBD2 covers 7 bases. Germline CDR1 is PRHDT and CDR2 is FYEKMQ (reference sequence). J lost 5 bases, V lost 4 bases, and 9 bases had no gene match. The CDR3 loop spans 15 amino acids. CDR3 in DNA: TGTGCCAGCAGCTCCGGACTAGAGTCAGGAGATACGCAGTATTTT. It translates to CASSSGLESGDTQYF.

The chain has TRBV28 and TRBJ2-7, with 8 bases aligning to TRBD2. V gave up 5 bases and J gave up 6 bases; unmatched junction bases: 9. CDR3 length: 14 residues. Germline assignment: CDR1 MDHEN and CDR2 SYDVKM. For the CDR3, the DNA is TGTGCCAGCAGTCCCCATACTAGCGGCCTCGAGCAGTACTTC. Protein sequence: CASSPHTSGLEQYF.

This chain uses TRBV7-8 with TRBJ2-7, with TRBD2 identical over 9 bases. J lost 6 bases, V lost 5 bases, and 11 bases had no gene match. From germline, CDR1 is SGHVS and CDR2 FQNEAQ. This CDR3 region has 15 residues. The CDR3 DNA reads TGTGCCAGCAGCCCCGGGGGTAGCGGGAGCGGCGAGCAGTACTTC. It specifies CASSPGGSGSGEQYF.

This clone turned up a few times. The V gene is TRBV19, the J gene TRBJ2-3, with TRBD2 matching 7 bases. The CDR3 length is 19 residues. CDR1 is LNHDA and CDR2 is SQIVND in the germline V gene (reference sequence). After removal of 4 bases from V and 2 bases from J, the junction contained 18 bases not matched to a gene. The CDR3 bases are TGTGCCAGTAGTAACGGGGCGGGACTACCGATAAAGCTCACAGATACGCAGTATTTT. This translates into CASSNGAGLPIKLTDTQYF.

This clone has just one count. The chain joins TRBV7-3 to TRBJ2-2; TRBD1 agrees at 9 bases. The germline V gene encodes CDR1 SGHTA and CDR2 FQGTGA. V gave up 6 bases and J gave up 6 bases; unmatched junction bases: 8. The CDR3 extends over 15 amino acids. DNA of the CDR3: TGTGCCAGCAGTAAGGACAGGGGAAAGGCCGGGGAGCTGTTTTTT. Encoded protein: CASSKDRGKAGELFF.

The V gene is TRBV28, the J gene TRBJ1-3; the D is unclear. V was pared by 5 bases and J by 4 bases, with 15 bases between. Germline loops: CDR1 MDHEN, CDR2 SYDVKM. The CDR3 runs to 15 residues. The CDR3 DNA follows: TGTGCCAGCAGTCTCCCTCGTACAGAAGGAAACACCATATATTTT. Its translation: CASSLPRTEGNTIYF.

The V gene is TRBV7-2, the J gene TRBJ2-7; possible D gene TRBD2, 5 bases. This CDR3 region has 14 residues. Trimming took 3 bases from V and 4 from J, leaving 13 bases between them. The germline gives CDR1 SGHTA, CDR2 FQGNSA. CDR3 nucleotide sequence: TGTGCCAGCAGCTTCCCTAGCCCAGATTACGAGCAGTACTTC. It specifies CASSFPSPDYEQYF.

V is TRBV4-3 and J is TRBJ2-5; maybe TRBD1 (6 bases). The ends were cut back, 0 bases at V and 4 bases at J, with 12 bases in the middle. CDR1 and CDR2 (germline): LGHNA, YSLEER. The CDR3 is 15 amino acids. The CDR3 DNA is TGCGCCAGCAGCCAAGAAGGGGGTGTGGGAGAGACCCAGTACTTC. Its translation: CASSQEGGVGETQYF.

DNA for the CDR3: TGTGCCAGCGGGCCGACGCTGGGCTACGAGCAGTACTTC. It yields the protein CASGPTLGYEQYF. The V and J genes are TRBV6-1 and TRBJ2-7; no firm D call. Germline V gene lookup returns CDR1 MNHNS and CDR2 SASEGT. The CDR3 length is 13 residues. With 8 bases removed from V and 3 bases from J, the gap between germline ends came to 14 bases.